The source of this T cell receptor (beta chain) is a study of T cell repertoires in cytomegalovirus infection. Study as a whole: Matching HLA type and CMV infection were both indicated by public TCR beta signatures.

Trimming left V 1 base short and J 2 bases short, with 9 bases between. This CDR3 region has 14 residues. CDR1 SGHTA and CDR2 FQGNSA come from the germline V gene. On this clonotype itself: Its antigen remains unknown.

TCRdb processed the reads anew with MiXCR; each CDR3 protein has one entry. The table includes around 570,000 distinct CDR3 sequences, under 45% detected once. The chain couples TRBV7-2 to TRBJ2-7; no clear D. The source was cultured PBMCs, collected from culture after CMV antigen stimulation. This receptor was identified in a human donor in good health (CMV status not recorded). Some clones in this sample may be carry-over from other donors' samples. The CDR3 DNA reads TGTGCCAGCAGCTTAGATGGGCAGACCTACGAGCAGTACTTC. Its protein product is CASSLDGQTYEQYF.